This passage covers 26 T cell receptor beta chains from one sample sequenced in a study of response to subunit inactivated influenza vaccine. TCRdb passed the RT-PCR reads through MiXCR, listing each CDR3 protein once. The sample lists 550,000 to 650,000 distinct CDR3 sequences, 12% seen once, with about 9.4% in the top ten. The material sequenced was PBMCs from blood, taken on the day of vaccination. Receptor source: a man in his fifties or sixties who received an inactivated influenza vaccine.

The chain recombines TRBV10-3 with TRBJ2-7; 7 bases are shared with TRBD1. Trimming took 2 bases from V and 3 from J; bases not matched to a gene: 4. The CDR3 is 14 residues long. Germline V gene sequence: CDR1 ENHRY, CDR2 SYGVKD. The CDR3 loop reads CAISEGGQLYEQYF. The DNA of the CDR3 is TGTGCCATCAGTGAGGGGGGACAGCTCTACGAGCAGTACTTC.

Turning to this clonotype: Germline is not matched at one junction end, which may reflect a read error. The chain combines TRBV12-3 or TRBV12-4 with TRBJ1-5, with D unresolved. This CDR3 spans 14 amino acids. The DNA of the CDR3 is TGTGCCAGCAGCCCGACTCCAGCCAATCGGCCCCAGCATTTT. Translation gives CASSPTPANRPQHF.

This clonotype has just a few counts. The chain uses TRBV7-2 and TRBJ2-3; the match to TRBD2 covers 8 bases. V dropped 1 base and J dropped 5; count of bases not matched to a gene: 5. There are 15 residues in the CDR3. Germline V gene data show CDR1 as SGHTA and CDR2 as FQGNSA. CDR3 amino acids: CASSLVGRGGDTQYF. The CDR3 nucleotides are TGTGCCAGCAGCTTAGTCGGGAGGGGGGGAGATACGCAGTATTTT.

This clonotype was observed many times. The rearrangement joins TRBV6-5 to TRBJ2-7; D gene unclear. This CDR3 contains 14 residues. The V gene lost 4 bases and the J gene lost 0 bases, with 10 bases spanning the gap. The germline V gene has CDR1 MNHEY and CDR2 SVGAGI. The CDR3 is CASSSLGSSYEQYF. CDR3 coding DNA: TGTGCCAGCAGTTCATTAGGAAGCTCCTACGAGCAGTACTTC.

The rearrangement links TRBV5-1 to TRBJ2-5; TRBD1 might be the D (5 bases). Trimming took off 6 bases at V and 3 bases at J, with 9 bases between the two ends. CDR1 and CDR2 (germline): SGHRS, YFSETQ. CDR3 length: 12 amino acids. The CDR3 loop reads CASIGREETQYF. The CDR3 nucleotides are TGCGCCAGCATTGGCAGGGAAGAGACCCAGTACTTC. Together with reference TRBV5-1 and TRBJ2-5, the CDR3 gives the full variable domain: KAGVTQTPRYLIKTRGQQVTLSCSPISGHRSVSWYQQTPGQGLQFLFEYFSETQRNKGNFPGRFSGRQFSNSRSEMNVSTLELGDSALYLCASIGREETQYFGPGTRLLVL.

This clonotype was seen repeatedly, ten times or more. The J gene is TRBJ2-5, the V gene TRBV29-1, with D unclear. Per the germline V gene, CDR1 is SQVTM and CDR2 is ANQGSEA. Trimming took 5 bases from V and 1 from J, leaving 11 bases between them. This CDR3 comprises 13 residues. Here the CDR3 reads CSVSAQAQETQYF. The CDR3 nucleotides are TGCAGCGTTTCAGCCCAGGCCCAAGAGACCCAGTACTTC.

This clonotype appeared a few times. The gene calls are TRBV10-3 and TRBJ2-3; TRBD1 or TRBD2 may be the D gene (5 bases each). Germline V lookup: CDR1 ENHRY, CDR2 SYGVKD. The CDR3 has 15 residues. The V end was cut by 4 bases, the J end by 6 bases, with 17 bases between. CDR3 sequence reads: CAISADVSGADTQYF. In nucleotides, the CDR3 is TGTGCCATCAGTGCGGACGTCTCCGGGGCGGATACGCAGTATTTT.

This clonotype was seen more than once but under ten times. The J gene is TRBJ1-1, the V gene TRBV5-1, with 7 bases identical to TRBD1. Per germline, CDR1 SGHRS and CDR2 YFSETQ. The CDR3 has 17 residues. V trimming: 2 bases; J trimming: 0 bases; junction bases outside the gene matches: 10. CDR3 in amino acids: CASSFGQALTLNTEAFF. CDR3 bases: TGCGCCAGCAGCTTCGGACAGGCTTTAACGTTGAACACTGAAGCTTTCTTT.

This clonotype was seen many times. The chain carries TRBV7-6 and TRBJ2-5; D may be TRBD1 (5 bases). Germline CDR1 and CDR2: SGHVS and FNYEAQ. Trimming took 0 bases from V and 2 from J, leaving 7 bases between them. The CDR3 loop spans 14 amino acids. CDR3 in amino acids: CASSLARQQETQYF. The CDR3 DNA reads TGTGCCAGCAGCTTAGCCAGACAGCAAGAGACCCAGTACTTC.

This clonotype has just a few counts. The chain has TRBV11-2 and TRBJ2-5; 12 positions match TRBD2. The junction had 5 bases not matched to a gene; V was cut back by 1 base and J by 5 bases. The CDR3 extends over 16 amino acids. Germline loops: CDR1 SGHAT, CDR2 FQNNGV. The CDR3 DNA is TGTGCCAGCAGCTTAGGGCTGACTAGCGGGAGTGAGACCCAGTACTTC. Its translation is CASSLGLTSGSETQYF.

This clonotype occurred many times. The V call is TRBV7-9, the J call TRBJ2-1; unclear D gene. The CDR3 has 14 amino acids. Germline V gene sequence: CDR1 SEHNR, CDR2 FQNEAQ (reference sequence). V gave up 5 bases and J gave up 4 bases, with 12 bases separating them. CDR3 loop: CASSLYGRYNEQFF. CDR3 nucleotide sequence: TGTGCCAGCAGCCTCTACGGGCGTTACAATGAGCAGTTCTTC. Looking up the rest from reference TRBV7-9 and TRBJ2-1 gives the full variable domain: DTGVSQNPRHKITKRGQNVTFRCDPISEHNRLYWYRQTLGQGPEFLTYFQNEAQLEKSRLLSDRFSAERPKGSFSTLEIQRTEQGDSAMYLCASSLYGRYNEQFFGPGTRLTVL.

The chain uses TRBV19 and TRBJ2-5; 8 positions match TRBD1. The CDR3 length is 15 residues. Germline loops: CDR1 LNHDA, CDR2 SQIVND (reference sequence). V gave up 3 bases and J gave up 1 base; unmatched junction bases: 4. The CDR3 loop reads CASSMGQAAQETQYF. CDR3 nucleotide sequence: TGTGCCAGTAGTATGGGACAGGCCGCCCAAGAGACCCAGTACTTC.

CDR3 in amino acids: CASSLIGFGQGGLYNEQFF. The CDR3 nucleotides are TGTGCCAGCAGCTTAATTGGTTTTGGACAGGGGGGGCTCTACAATGAGCAGTTCTTC. This chain connects TRBV11-2 to TRBJ2-1, with 10 positions matching TRBD1. This CDR3 has 19 residues. V gave up 2 bases and J gave up 3 bases; unmatched junction bases: 13. Per the germline V gene, CDR1 is SGHAT and CDR2 is FQNNGV.

This clonotype appeared many times. The genes are TRBV27 and TRBJ2-2; D is perhaps TRBD2 (6 bases). CDR1 is MNHEY and CDR2 is SMNVEV in the germline V gene (reference sequence). The CDR3 consists of 14 residues. Deletions cut 3 bases from V and 4 bases from J, with 9 bases between. As DNA, the CDR3 is TGTGCCAGCAGTTTGGTGGGACTCACCGGGGAGCTGTTTTTT. It specifies CASSLVGLTGELFF.

This clonotype was observed many times. The gene calls are TRBV3-1 and TRBJ1-2; D perhaps matches TRBD1 (6 bases). The CDR3 totals 15 residues. Trimming took off 0 bases at V and 4 bases at J, with 12 bases between the two ends. CDR1 is LGHDT and CDR2 is YNNKEL in the germline V gene (reference sequence). The CDR3, as DNA: TGTGCCAGCAGCCAAGATACCGCAGGGGTCTATGGCTACACCTTC. It translates to CASSQDTAGVYGYTF.

This chain joins TRBV12-3 or TRBV12-4 and TRBJ1-1; no reliable D call. V was clipped by 3 bases and J by 2 bases, with 16 bases between them. The CDR3 runs to 16 residues. CDR3 residues: CASSFNGRSKNTEAFF. DNA of the CDR3: TGTGCCAGCAGTTTCAACGGACGAAGTAAAAACACTGAAGCTTTCTTT.

The sample holds a few counts of this clonotype. This chain joins TRBV11-2 and TRBJ2-7; TRBD2 matches at 8 bases. V trimming: 1 base; J trimming: 0 bases; junction bases outside the gene matches: 11. CDR3 length: 18 residues. Germline V gene data show CDR1 as SGHAT and CDR2 as FQNNGV. CDR3 DNA: TGTGCCAGCAGCTTAGTAGTTAGCGGGGCGACGAGCTCCTACGAGCAGTACTTC. Amino acid sequence: CASSLVVSGATSSYEQYF.

The genes are TRBV11-1 and TRBJ1-6; 7 bases map to TRBD1. The CDR3 extends over 15 amino acids. Per the germline V gene, CDR1 is SGHAT and CDR2 is FQDESV (reference sequence). After removal of 1 base from V and 8 bases from J, the junction contained 5 bases not matched to a gene. The chain's CDR3 is CASSLGGQVYSPLHF. The DNA for the CDR3 is TGTGCCAGCAGCTTAGGAGGACAGGTGTATTCACCCCTCCACTTT.

This clonotype appeared a few times. V usage is TRBV9 and J usage is TRBJ2-7, with 9 bases that match TRBD2. In germline, CDR1 is SGDLS, CDR2 YYNGEE. The V and J ends lost 0 bases and 4 bases, in that order; junction bases with no gene match: 8. The CDR3 extends over 16 amino acids. As DNA, the CDR3 is TGTGCCAGCAGCGTAGGGGTAGCGGGAGACATTTACGAGCAGTACTTC. It translates to CASSVGVAGDIYEQYF.

This clonotype was observed a handful of times. This chain connects TRBV3-1 to TRBJ2-7, with 9 positions matching TRBD1. With 1 base clipped from V and 1 base from J, the junction kept 2 bases outside the gene matches. CDR1 LGHDT and CDR2 YNNKEL come from the germline V gene (reference sequence). This CDR3 has 15 amino acids. The CDR3 loop reads CASSQVQGASYEQYF. The DNA for the CDR3 is TGTGCCAGCAGCCAAGTACAGGGGGCGTCCTACGAGCAGTACTTC.

This clonotype has just a few counts. The chain couples TRBV27 to TRBJ1-1, with 8 bases matching TRBD1. CDR1 and CDR2 (germline): MNHEY, SMNVEV (reference sequence). V was clipped by 2 bases and J by 6 bases; unmatched bases: 5. The CDR3 is made up of 14 amino acids. The CDR3 nucleotides read TGTGCCAGCAGTTTAACCCACAGGGGGGCTGAAGCTTTCTTT. Translation gives CASSLTHRGAEAFF.

The chain uses TRBV6-1 and TRBJ1-2, with 8 bases identical to TRBD1. V dropped 6 bases and J dropped 8; count of bases not matched to a gene: 11. This CDR3 region has 14 residues. Germline loops: CDR1 MNHNS, CDR2 SASEGT. The CDR3, as DNA: TGTGCCAGCAGAGAGACAGGGGCGACACTCGGCTACACCTTC. It encodes CASRETGATLGYTF.

This clonotype has just a few counts. The chain employs TRBV7-8 and TRBJ2-1, with D perhaps assigned TRBD1 or TRBD2 (7 bases each). The V end lost 3 bases, the J end lost 0 bases, and 15 bases lay between the germline ends. The CDR3 covers 17 residues. Germline-derived CDR1 and CDR2 are SGHVS and FQNEAQ. Written as DNA, the CDR3 is TGTGCCAGCAGCTTGGTGACAGGGACTATCTCCTACAATGAGCAGTTCTTC. Translated, it gives CASSLVTGTISYNEQFF.

This clonotype was counted at least ten times. The V call is TRBV28, the J call TRBJ2-1; D is uncertain. The CDR3 contains 15 residues. Trimming took off 3 bases at V and 2 bases at J, with 11 bases between the two ends. Germline-derived CDR1 and CDR2 are MDHEN and SYDVKM. The DNA for the CDR3 is TGTGCCAGCAGTTTCAGGCTAAAGACCTACAATGAGCAGTTCTTC. Amino acid sequence: CASSFRLKTYNEQFF.

V gene TRBV18 combines with J gene TRBJ2-1; 12 nucleotides line up with TRBD1. CDR1 is KGHSH, CDR2 LQKENI, per germline. The CDR3 covers 18 residues. The V segment lost 8 bases and the J segment 7 bases; nucleotides outside the gene matches: 18. CDR3 nucleotides: TGTGCCAGCGGACGTACTTGGGGACAGGGGGCTCTGGAAAATGAGCAGTTCTTC. Protein sequence: CASGRTWGQGALENEQFF.

This chain links TRBV18 with TRBJ1-3; D possibly corresponds to TRBD1 (6 bases). Germline CDR1 is KGHSH and CDR2 is LQKENI. This CDR3 contains 18 residues. The V end lost 0 bases, the J end lost 3 bases, and 18 bases lay between the germline ends. The CDR3, as DNA: TGTGCCAGCTCACCACCGGGTCGTGGGGGGCAGAATGGAAACACCATATATTTT. Translated: CASSPPGRGGQNGNTIYF. Complete variable domain (other parts from reference TRBV18 and TRBJ1-3): NAGVMQNPRHLVRRRGQEARLRCSPMKGHSHVYWYRQLPEEGLKFMVYLQKENIIDESGMPKERFSAEFPKEGPSILRIQQVVRGDSAAYFCASSPPGRGGQNGNTIYFGEGSWLTVV.